This T cell receptor beta chain was sequenced in a study of radiotherapy plus CTLA-4 blockade in lung cancer. Overall study: Overall, 18% of patients showed an objective response, while roughly 28% attained disease control.

Study-wide points: In blood, after radiotherapy plus ipilimumab, tumor-derived TCR clones expanded. Among reported predictors of response, early blood T cell clone dynamics with interferon-beta performed best.

Generated by immunoSEQ multiplex PCR, the TCRdb table keeps only in-frame clones and is missing some. In the table there are over 100,000 clones, roughly 80% of which are singletons. In chemo-refractory metastatic non-small-cell lung cancer, patients got ipilimumab CTLA-4 blockade together with focal radiation. The CDR3 has 14 residues. V was cut by 5 bases and J by 0 bases, with 10 bases left in between. Germline assignment: CDR1 SGHTA and CDR2 FQGNSA. On this clone: Its antigen is currently unknown.

Here the sequenced sample was peripheral blood, taken from a patient treated with radiotherapy plus ipilimumab. The chain uses TRBV7-2 and TRBJ1-1, with unresolved D. This receptor was identified in a human donor with non-small cell lung cancer that progressed on radiotherapy plus ipilimumab. Some clones in this sample may be carry-over from other donors' samples. CDR3 loop: CASSPGIVNTEAFF. The DNA for the CDR3 is TGTGCCAGCAGCCCCGGAATAGTGAACACTGAAGCTTTCTTT.